A single sample gave rise to the 8 T cell receptor beta chains below, sequenced in a study of CD8 T cell repertoires and HIV-1 epitope variants. These receptors have no identified antigens. Clones were read by immunoSEQ multiplex PCR, and TCRdb kept only the in-frame ones, dropping some. Altogether around 4,200 clones are present, 60% to 75% being singletons, with the ten largest covering approximately 44%. Sequencing was carried out using cultured CD8+ T cells derived from PBMCs. The receptors derive from a male donor with HIV.

V usage is TRBV27 and J usage is TRBJ1-5; a weak D match, TRBD1 (5 bases). Germline V gene sequence: CDR1 MNHEY, CDR2 SMNVEV (reference sequence). This CDR3 contains 15 residues. V lost 2 bases to trimming and J lost 0 bases, with 8 bases between them. The CDR3 nucleotides are TGTGCCAGCAGTTTAATGGGGGTTAGCAATCAGCCCCAGCATTTT. Its translation is CASSLMGVSNQPQHF.

This chain joins TRBV5-4 and TRBJ2-7; D uncertain. There are 13 residues in the CDR3. The germline V gene has CDR1 SGHNT and CDR2 YYREEE (reference sequence). V was clipped by 0 bases and J by 2 bases, with 6 bases between them. The CDR3 loop is CASSLDYTYEQYF. The CDR3 nucleotides are TGTGCCAGCAGCTTGGACTACACCTACGAGCAGTACTTC.

This chain joins TRBV14 and TRBJ2-1, with TRBD2 matching 10 bases. V was pared by 6 bases and J by 9 bases, with 5 bases of the junction left unmatched. The CDR3 loop spans 13 amino acids. Germline V gene data show CDR1 as SGHDN and CDR2 as FVKESK. The CDR3 is CASRLAGEGEQFF. The CDR3 DNA follows: TGTGCCAGCAGGCTAGCGGGAGAAGGTGAGCAGTTCTTC.

This clone was detected only once. The V and J genes are TRBV18 and TRBJ1-1; no clear D. The CDR3 is made up of 15 amino acids. Germline V gene data show CDR1 as KGHSH and CDR2 as LQKENI. V lost 2 bases and J lost 0, with 10 bases in between. CDR3: CASSPTARLNTEAFF. Written as DNA, the CDR3 is TGTGCCAGCTCACCAACGGCCAGATTGAACACTGAAGCTTTCTTT.

This clone was counted between two and nine times. V and J are TRBV19 and TRBJ2-1; the match to TRBD1 covers 10 bases. The CDR3 contains 15 residues. Germline V gives CDR1 LNHDA, CDR2 SQIVND (reference sequence). Germline trimming cut 3 bases from V and 8 bases from J; bases unmatched to any gene: 7. The CDR3 region is CASSMATGGWDEQFF. DNA for the CDR3: TGTGCCAGTAGTATGGCGACAGGGGGCTGGGATGAGCAGTTCTTC.

This rearrangement joins TRBV10-3 to TRBJ2-1; D is unclear. Germline CDR1 is ENHRY and CDR2 is SYGVKD. V was pared by 2 bases and J by 3 bases, with 2 bases between. The CDR3 totals 12 residues. CDR3: CAISEGYNEQFF. The CDR3 region has the DNA TGTGCCATCAGTGAGGGCTACAATGAGCAGTTCTTC.

The chain links TRBV7-2 to TRBJ1-3, with 7 bases lining up with TRBD1. The CDR3 consists of 14 residues. V dropped 5 bases and J dropped 5; count of bases not matched to a gene: 6. Germline CDR1 is SGHTA and CDR2 is FQGNSA. The CDR3 spells CASSVDRDRNTIYF. The CDR3 region has the DNA TGTGCCAGCAGCGTAGACAGGGATCGAAACACCATATATTTT. Full variable domain (rest looked up from reference TRBV7-2 and TRBJ1-3): GAGVSQSPSNKVTEKGKDVELRCDPISGHTALYWYRQSLGQGLEFLIYFQGNSAPDKSGLPSDRFSAERTGGSVSTLTIQRTQQEDSAVYLCASSVDRDRNTIYFGEGSWLTVV.

This clone was observed a handful of times. In nucleotides, the CDR3 is TGTGCCAGCAGCTCCAGACCGAATGAGCAGTTCTTC. Encoded protein: CASSSRPNEQFF. The chain joins TRBV5-6 to TRBJ2-1; unclear D gene. Trimming left V 3 bases short and J 7 bases short, with 8 bases between. This CDR3 has 12 amino acids. Per germline, CDR1 SGHDT and CDR2 YYEEEE.